This T cell receptor (beta chain) was identified in a study of blood T cell repertoires in COVID-19. CDR1 SGHRS and CDR2 YFSETQ come from the germline V gene. CDR3 length: 15 residues. Trimming left V 4 bases short and J 5 bases short, with 17 bases between. Clones were sequenced by immunoSEQ multiplex PCR, and TCRdb holds only the in-frame ones, with some missing. Here the sample spans approximately 250,000 clones, 84% being singletons. This clone is a singleton in its sample. The V and J genes are TRBV5-1 and TRBJ2-3; D not resolved. The sample comprised peripheral blood. The sequence was obtained from a man aged 60 to 69 with acute or convalescent COVID-19. CDR3: CASSPVLSIGDTQYF. The DNA of the CDR3 is TGCGCCAGCAGCCCCGTTCTAAGTATCGGAGATACGCAGTATTTT.